The 23 T cell receptor beta chains below come from one sample, sequenced in a study of T cell responses to AZD1222 COVID-19 vaccine. The assay was immunoSEQ multiplex PCR, and TCRdb's table has in-frame clones only and misses some. The profile covers over 100,000 clones, with approximately 83% appearing a single time and around a tenth taken by the ten largest. The sample was peripheral blood, taken on day 0 of AZD1222 vaccination. These receptors all come from an adult in good health.

This chain links TRBV7-8 with TRBJ1-1; 8 bases align to TRBD1. The CDR3 is made up of 14 amino acids. Germline lookup yields CDR1 SGHVS and CDR2 FQNEAQ. Germline trimming cut 3 bases from V and 1 base from J; bases unmatched to any gene: 1. CDR3 DNA sequence: TGTGCCAGCAGCTTCGGACAGGGGAACACTGAAGCTTTCTTT. It encodes CASSFGQGNTEAFF.

V gene TRBV5-1 combines with J gene TRBJ2-1; tentative D call: TRBD1 (6 bases). Germline loops: CDR1 SGHRS, CDR2 YFSETQ. The CDR3 sequence is 13 residues long. Trimming pared 0 bases from V and 8 bases from J, leaving 9 bases between. This chain's CDR3 is CASSLGRQDEQFF. Here the CDR3 DNA reads TGCGCCAGCAGCTTGGGACGACAGGATGAGCAGTTCTTC. The full variable domain, its missing parts supplied by reference TRBV5-1 and TRBJ2-1, is KAGVTQTPRYLIKTRGQQVTLSCSPISGHRSVSWYQQTPGQGLQFLFEYFSETQRNKGNFPGRFSGRQFSNSRSEMNVSTLELGDSALYLCASSLGRQDEQFFGPGTRLTVL.

This chain links TRBV7-9 with TRBJ2-1, with TRBD2 matching 8 bases. V lost 7 bases, J lost 2 bases, and 4 bases stayed unmatched. The germline CDR1 and CDR2 sequences are SEHNR and FQNEAQ (reference sequence). The CDR3 runs 14 residues. DNA of the CDR3: TGTGCCAGCAATCTAGCGGGTACCTACAATGAGCAGTTCTTC. This gives the protein CASNLAGTYNEQFF.

This clone has only one observation. The chain combines TRBV14 with TRBJ2-3; possibly TRBD1 or TRBD2 for D (5 bases each). CDR3 size: 16 residues. The V end lost 2 bases, the J end lost 2 bases, and 14 bases lay between the germline ends. In germline, CDR1 is SGHDN, CDR2 FVKESK. CDR3 residues: CASSQRQGRVTDTQYF. CDR3 nucleotide sequence: TGTGCCAGCAGCCAAAGGCAGGGACGGGTCACAGATACGCAGTATTTT. Full variable domain (missing parts from reference TRBV14 and TRBJ2-3): EAGVTQFPSHSVIEKGQTVTLRCDPISGHDNLYWYRRVMGKEIKFLLHFVKESKQDESGMPNNRFLAERTGGTYSTLKVQPAELEDSGVYFCASSQRQGRVTDTQYFGPGTRLTVL.

V usage is TRBV4-1 and J usage is TRBJ2-1, with 8 bases identical to TRBD1. This CDR3 region has 16 residues. Germline CDR1 MGHRA, CDR2 YSYEKL. Germline trimming cut 6 bases from V and 6 bases from J; bases unmatched to any gene: 13. CDR3 coding DNA: TGCGCCAGCAGTATCTCCCAGGACAGGGTCCGCAATGAGCAGTTCTTC. It codes for CASSISQDRVRNEQFF.

The chain is built from TRBV5-4 and TRBJ2-3; 7 nucleotides agree with TRBD2. V dropped 0 bases and J dropped 0; count of bases not matched to a gene: 4. Per germline, CDR1 SGHNT and CDR2 YYREEE (reference sequence). CDR3 length: 16 amino acids. The CDR3 nucleotides are TGTGCCAGCAGCTTGGGGGACTACCTTAGCACAGATACGCAGTATTTT. Its translation: CASSLGDYLSTDTQYF. The full variable domain, rest sourced from reference TRBV5-4 and TRBJ2-3, is ETGVTQSPTHLIKTRGQQVTLRCSSQSGHNTVSWYQQALGQGPQFIFQYYREEENGRGNFPPRFSGLQFPNYSSELNVNALELDDSALYLCASSLGDYLSTDTQYFGPGTRLTVL.

This clone occurred once. This sequence joins TRBV7-9 and TRBJ1-1; 8 nucleotides match TRBD1. V dropped 4 bases and J dropped 5; count of bases not matched to a gene: 3. The CDR3 totals 13 residues. CDR1 and CDR2 (germline): SEHNR, FQNEAQ (reference sequence). CDR3 coding DNA: TGTGCCAGCAGCTCCCAGGGGGCGACTGAAGCTTTCTTT. Translated, it gives CASSSQGATEAFF. Full variable domain (outside the CDR3, taken from reference TRBV7-9 and TRBJ1-1): DTGVSQNPRHKITKRGQNVTFRCDPISEHNRLYWYRQTLGQGPEFLTYFQNEAQLEKSRLLSDRFSAERPKGSFSTLEIQRTEQGDSAMYLCASSSQGATEAFFGQGTRLTVV.

CDR3 sequence (DNA): TGTGCCAGCAGTGGTTGGGGGGGACAAGGAGAGACCCAGTACTTC. It yields the protein CASSGWGGQGETQYF. This chain uses TRBV27 with TRBJ2-5; D is possibly TRBD2 (7 bases). V lost 5 bases to trimming and J lost 4 bases, with 17 bases between them. Germline values: CDR1 MNHEY, CDR2 SMNVEV (reference sequence). The CDR3 covers 15 residues.

The rearrangement links TRBV28 to TRBJ2-7, with TRBD1 matching over 11 bases. The CDR3 runs 14 residues. The germline gives CDR1 MDHEN, CDR2 SYDVKM. The V gene end was trimmed by 8 bases and the J gene end by 4 bases; junction bases not matched to a gene: 7. CDR3 sequence (DNA): TGTGCCAGCCTCTCGGACAGGGGGCTTTACGAGCAGTACTTC. This gives the protein CASLSDRGLYEQYF.

The V and J genes are TRBV19 and TRBJ1-2, with TRBD1 matching 11 bases. J was trimmed by 1 base and V by 10 bases; bases with no gene match: 8. The CDR3 consists of 15 residues. CDR1 and CDR2 (germline): LNHDA, SQIVND (reference sequence). The CDR3 loop reads CATQDRGRGNYGYTF. CDR3 sequence (DNA): TGTGCCACCCAGGACAGGGGGCGCGGTAACTATGGCTACACCTTC.

The chain has TRBV5-1 and TRBJ2-4; D might be TRBD1 (6 bases). Trimming cost V 0 bases and J 8 bases, with 15 bases left between them. The CDR3 totals 15 residues. Germline V gene lookup returns CDR1 SGHRS and CDR2 YFSETQ. CDR3 in amino acids: CASSLEGQTMDIQYF. In DNA form, the CDR3 reads TGCGCCAGCAGCTTGGAAGGACAGACGATGGACATTCAGTACTTC.

This chain connects TRBV15 to TRBJ1-4; D gene ambiguous. CDR3 size: 14 residues. Trimming removed 0 bases at V and 4 bases at J, with 6 bases between. Germline V gene sequence: CDR1 LNHNV, CDR2 YYDKDF (reference sequence). In nucleotides, the CDR3 is TGTGCCACCAGCAGAGATGGCCGTAATGAAAAACTGTTTTTT. As protein: CATSRDGRNEKLFF.

Only a few counts were recorded for this clone. J is TRBJ1-2 and V is TRBV10-3; 10 bases fit TRBD1. The germline V gene encodes CDR1 ENHRY and CDR2 SYGVKD. V lost 2 bases to trimming and J lost 7 bases; unmatched junction nucleotides: 10. There are 16 residues in the CDR3. CDR3 DNA: TGTGCCATCAGTGAGGGTCTGACAGGGGGCGTTTTTGGCTACACCTTC. It yields the protein CAISEGLTGGVFGYTF.

The chain has TRBV28 and TRBJ1-5; D is unclear. CDR1 and CDR2 (germline): MDHEN, SYDVKM. The CDR3 totals 13 residues. Trimming left V 3 bases short and J 2 bases short, with 5 bases between. CDR3 loop: CASSFPGNQPQHF. CDR3 DNA: TGTGCCAGCAGTTTCCCGGGCAATCAGCCCCAGCATTTT. Combining the CDR3 with reference TRBV28 and TRBJ1-5 gives the whole variable domain DVKVTQSSRYLVKRTGEKVFLECVQDMDHENMFWYRQDPGLGLRLIYFSYDVKMKEKGDIPEGYSVSREKKERFSLILESASTNQTSMYLCASSFPGNQPQHFGDGTRLSIL.

The chain recombines TRBV10-3 with TRBJ2-2; the D gene is possibly TRBD1 (5 bases). The CDR3 consists of 13 residues. Germline V gene sequence: CDR1 ENHRY, CDR2 SYGVKD. V gave up 10 bases and J gave up 3 bases, with 12 bases separating them. The CDR3 here is CATRPRDTGELFF. The DNA of the CDR3 is TGTGCCACAAGACCCAGGGACACCGGGGAGCTGTTTTTT.

This chain connects TRBV7-9 to TRBJ2-7, with 8 bases identical to TRBD1. The CDR3 extends over 14 amino acids. V shed 1 base and J 6 bases; nucleotides not matched to a gene: 5. Germline CDR1 reads SEHNR; CDR2 reads FQNEAQ (reference sequence). The CDR3 region has the DNA TGTGCCAGCAGCTTAGTTCAAACAGGGGGCGAGCAGTACTTC. This sequence encodes CASSLVQTGGEQYF.

This chain connects TRBV3-1 (or the pseudogene TRBV3-2) to TRBJ2-1, with D uncertain. The germline gives CDR1 LGHDT, CDR2 YNNKEL (reference sequence). The CDR3 has 12 residues. V lost 1 base to trimming and J lost 8 bases, with 6 bases between them. CDR3 sequence: CASSQVTDEQFF. CDR3 bases: TGTGCCAGCAGCCAAGTAACGGATGAGCAGTTCTTC.

This chain uses TRBV29-1 with TRBJ2-5; TRBD1 matches 7 bases. The CDR3 covers 14 residues. V lost 4 bases, J lost 4 bases, and 9 bases stayed unmatched. Per germline, CDR1 SQVTM and CDR2 ANQGSEA. DNA of the CDR3: TGCAGCGTTGTCGGGACGGGGACAGTAGAGACCCAGTACTTC. Translated, it gives CSVVGTGTVETQYF.

The chain carries TRBV3-1 (or the pseudogene TRBV3-2) and TRBJ1-6; D perhaps matches TRBD1 (6 bases). CDR1 is LGHDT, CDR2 YNNKEL, per germline (reference sequence). CDR3 length equals 18 residues. V lost 4 bases and J 13 bases, leaving 29 bases between the germline ends. CDR3 residues: CASSLLPRGLSASGPLHF. As DNA, the CDR3 is TGTGCCAGCAGCCTACTCCCCAGGGGACTCTCCGCGAGTGGTCCCCTCCACTTT.

This sequence joins TRBV3-1 (or the pseudogene TRBV3-2) and TRBJ2-7; D might be TRBD2 (5 bases). V gave up 0 bases and J gave up 6 bases, with 12 bases separating them. CDR1 and CDR2 from the germline V gene are LGHDT and YNNKEL (reference sequence). The CDR3 spans 14 residues. The CDR3 sequence is CASSQDGSGTEQYF. The CDR3 coding sequence is TGTGCCAGCAGCCAAGATGGGTCGGGAACCGAGCAGTACTTC.

CDR3 bases: TGTGCCAGCGGGCCAAATAGCAATCAGCCCCAGCATTTT. It encodes CASGPNSNQPQHF. The rearrangement joins TRBV2 to TRBJ1-5; the D is unclear. There are 13 residues in the CDR3. Trimming pared 8 bases from V and 0 bases from J, leaving 8 bases between. Germline lookup yields CDR1 SNHLY and CDR2 FYNNEI.

This clone was recorded a few times. The chain combines TRBV5-1 with TRBJ2-7, with a tentative D call TRBD1 (6 bases). CDR3 length: 15 residues. Germline loops: CDR1 SGHRS, CDR2 YFSETQ. Trimming pared 4 bases from V and 0 bases from J, leaving 14 bases between. CDR3 sequence reads: CASSPRGRNSYEQYF. The CDR3 DNA reads TGCGCCAGCAGCCCGAGGGGGAGAAACTCCTACGAGCAGTACTTC. The full variable domain, completed using reference TRBV5-1 and TRBJ2-7, is KAGVTQTPRYLIKTRGQQVTLSCSPISGHRSVSWYQQTPGQGLQFLFEYFSETQRNKGNFPGRFSGRQFSNSRSEMNVSTLELGDSALYLCASSPRGRNSYEQYFGPGTRLTVT.

This clone occurred once. The rearrangement uses TRBV5-1 and TRBJ2-6; D is unclear. V lost 3 bases, J lost 2 bases, and 0 bases lay in between. The CDR3 totals 12 residues. Germline V gene sequence: CDR1 SGHRS, CDR2 YFSETQ. In DNA, the CDR3 is TGCGCCAGCAGCTCTGGGGCCAACGTCCTGACTTTC. Translated, it gives CASSSGANVLTF.